This TCR beta chain stems from a study of T cell changes during pregnancy in multiple sclerosis. The V and J ends lost 3 bases and 10 bases respectively, with 19 bases between them. Germline CDR1 reads KGHSH; CDR2 reads LQKENI. The CDR3 extends over 16 amino acids. TCRdb's table, derived via immunoSEQ multiplex PCR, lists solely in-frame clones and lacks some. Of about 77,000 clones listed, approximately 89% are singletons. The input for sequencing was peripheral blood, taken before pregnancy. The TCR originated in a female donor with multiple sclerosis, enrolled in a pregnancy study. The rearrangement uses TRBV18 and TRBJ1-6; no clear D gene. CDR3 sequence: CASSPFGQTQLSPLHF. CDR3 DNA sequence: TGTGCCAGCTCACCCTTCGGTCAGACTCAGTTGTCACCCCTCCACTTT.